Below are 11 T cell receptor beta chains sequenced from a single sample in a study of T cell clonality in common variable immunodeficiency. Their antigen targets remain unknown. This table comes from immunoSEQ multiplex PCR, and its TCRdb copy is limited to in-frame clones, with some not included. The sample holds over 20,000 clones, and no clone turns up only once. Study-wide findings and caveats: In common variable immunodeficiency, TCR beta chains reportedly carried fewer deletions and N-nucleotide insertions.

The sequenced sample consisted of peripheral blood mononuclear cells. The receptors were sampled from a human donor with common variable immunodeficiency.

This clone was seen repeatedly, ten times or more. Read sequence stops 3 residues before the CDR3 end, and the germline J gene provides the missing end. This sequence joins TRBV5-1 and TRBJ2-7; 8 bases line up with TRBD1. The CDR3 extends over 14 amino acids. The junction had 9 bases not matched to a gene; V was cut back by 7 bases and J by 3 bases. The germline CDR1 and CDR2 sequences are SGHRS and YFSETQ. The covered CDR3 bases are TGCGCCAGCGGAATCACGGGACAGGACTACGAG. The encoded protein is CASGITGQDYE. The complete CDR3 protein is CASGITGQDYEQYF.

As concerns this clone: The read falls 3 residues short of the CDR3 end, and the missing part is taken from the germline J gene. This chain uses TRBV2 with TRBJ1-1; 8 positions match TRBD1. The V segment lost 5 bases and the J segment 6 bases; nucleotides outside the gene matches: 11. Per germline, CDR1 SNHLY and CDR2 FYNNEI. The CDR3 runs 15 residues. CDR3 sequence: CASSRQLQGAAEAFF. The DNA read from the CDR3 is TGTGCCAGCAGTCGTCAACTGCAGGGGGCGGCTGAA.

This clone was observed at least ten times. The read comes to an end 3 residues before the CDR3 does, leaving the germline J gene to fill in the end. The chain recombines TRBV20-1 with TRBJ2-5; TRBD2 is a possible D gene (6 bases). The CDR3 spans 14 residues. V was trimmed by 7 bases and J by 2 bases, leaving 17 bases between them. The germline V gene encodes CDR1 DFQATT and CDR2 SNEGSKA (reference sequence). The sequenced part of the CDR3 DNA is TGCAGTGGATGTCCCGGGACTGAACAAGAGACC. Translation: CSGCPGTEQET. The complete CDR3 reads CSGCPGTEQETQYF.

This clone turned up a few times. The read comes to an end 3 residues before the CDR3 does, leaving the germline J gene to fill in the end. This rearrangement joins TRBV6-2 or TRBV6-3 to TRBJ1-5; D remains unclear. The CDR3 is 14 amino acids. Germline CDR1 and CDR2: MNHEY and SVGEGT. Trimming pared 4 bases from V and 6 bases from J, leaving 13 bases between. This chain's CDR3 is CASSFLEEGQPQHF. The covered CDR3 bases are TGTGCCAGCAGTTTCCTTGAGGAGGGTCAGCCC.

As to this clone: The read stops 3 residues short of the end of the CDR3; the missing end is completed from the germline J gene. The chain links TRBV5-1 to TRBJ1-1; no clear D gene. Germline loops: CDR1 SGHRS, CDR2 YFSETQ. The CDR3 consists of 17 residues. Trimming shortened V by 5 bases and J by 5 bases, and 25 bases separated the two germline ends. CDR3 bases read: TGCGCCAGCAGAACTGGGCCCTTTAATAGGGCGGGAACTGAA. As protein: CASRTGPFNRAGTE. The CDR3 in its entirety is CASRTGPFNRAGTEAFF.

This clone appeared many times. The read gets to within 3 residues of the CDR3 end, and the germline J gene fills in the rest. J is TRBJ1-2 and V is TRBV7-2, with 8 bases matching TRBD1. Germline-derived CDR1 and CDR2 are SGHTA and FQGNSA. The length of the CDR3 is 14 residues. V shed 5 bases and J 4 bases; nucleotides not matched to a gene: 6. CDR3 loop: CASSLRGRGYGYTF. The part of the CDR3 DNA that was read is TGTGCCAGCAGCCTCAGGGGGCGGGGCTATGGC.

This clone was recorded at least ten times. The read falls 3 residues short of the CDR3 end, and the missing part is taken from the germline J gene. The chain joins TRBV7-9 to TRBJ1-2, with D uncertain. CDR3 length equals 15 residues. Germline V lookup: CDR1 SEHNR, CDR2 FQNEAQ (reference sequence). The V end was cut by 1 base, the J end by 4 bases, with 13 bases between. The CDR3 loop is CASSLEGRLSYGYTF. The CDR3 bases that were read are TGTGCCAGCAGCTTAGAAGGTCGACTATCCTATGGC.

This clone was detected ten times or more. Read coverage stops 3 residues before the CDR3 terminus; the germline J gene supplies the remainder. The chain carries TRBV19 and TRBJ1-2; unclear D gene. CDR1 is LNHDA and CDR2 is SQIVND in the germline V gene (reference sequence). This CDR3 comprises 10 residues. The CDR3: CASSIICYTF. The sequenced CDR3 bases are TGTGCCAGTAGTATTATATGC.

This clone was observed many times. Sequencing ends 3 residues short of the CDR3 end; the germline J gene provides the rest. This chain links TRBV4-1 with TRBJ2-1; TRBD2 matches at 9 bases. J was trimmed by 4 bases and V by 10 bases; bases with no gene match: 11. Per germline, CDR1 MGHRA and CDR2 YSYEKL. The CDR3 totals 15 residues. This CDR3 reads CATSRAGLAYNEQFF. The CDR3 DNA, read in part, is TGCGCCACCTCGAGAGCGGGACTAGCTTACAATGAG.

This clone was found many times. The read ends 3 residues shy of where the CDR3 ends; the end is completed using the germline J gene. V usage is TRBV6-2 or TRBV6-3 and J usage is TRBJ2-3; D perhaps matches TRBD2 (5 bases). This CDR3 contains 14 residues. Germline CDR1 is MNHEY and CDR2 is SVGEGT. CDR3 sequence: CASSSSGPAGSQYF. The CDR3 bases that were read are TGTGCCAGCAGCTCAAGCGGCCCGGCCGGGTCG.

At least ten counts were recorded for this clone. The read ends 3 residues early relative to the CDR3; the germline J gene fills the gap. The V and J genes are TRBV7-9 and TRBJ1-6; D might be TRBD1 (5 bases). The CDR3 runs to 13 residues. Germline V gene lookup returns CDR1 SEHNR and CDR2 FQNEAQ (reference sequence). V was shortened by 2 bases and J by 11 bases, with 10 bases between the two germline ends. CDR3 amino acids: CASSLMGTPPLHF. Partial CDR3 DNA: TGTGCCAGCAGCTTAATGGGGACTCCACCC.